Each of the 18 T cell receptor beta chains below was sequenced from the same sample in a study of T-cell memory formation after mild COVID-19. One entry per CDR3 protein, called by TCRdb with MiXCR from the 5' RACE reads. The sample records roughly 600,000 distinct CDR3 sequences, over 15% being singletons. Sequenced material: PBMCs or a T cell subset sorted from them (not recorded which). Source of these receptors: an adult woman who had mild COVID-19 (a few samples of this study predate the infection). Cell type and time point are not known.

The chain employs TRBV5-1 and TRBJ1-1, with 9 nucleotides matching TRBD1. The CDR3 totals 16 residues. The V and J ends lost 3 bases and 0 bases, in that order; junction bases with no gene match: 6. Germline V CDR1 and CDR2: SGHRS, YFSETQ. Here the CDR3 reads CASSYLGQGMNTEAFF. As DNA, the CDR3 is TGCGCCAGCAGCTACCTGGGACAGGGTATGAACACTGAAGCTTTCTTT.

The sample holds a few counts of this clonotype. The chain links TRBV7-2 to TRBJ2-3; TRBD2 matches 10 bases. The junction had 9 bases not matched to a gene; V was cut back by 1 base and J by 2 bases. CDR1 is SGHTA and CDR2 is FQGNSA in the germline V gene. This CDR3 has 18 amino acids. CDR3 region: CASSLVGVAGGITDTQYF. DNA for the CDR3: TGTGCCAGCAGCTTAGTGGGGGTAGCGGGAGGAATCACAGATACGCAGTATTTT. The whole variable domain, remainder taken from reference TRBV7-2 and TRBJ2-3, is GAGVSQSPSNKVTEKGKDVELRCDPISGHTALYWYRQSLGQGLEFLIYFQGNSAPDKSGLPSDRFSAERTGGSVSTLTIQRTQQEDSAVYLCASSLVGVAGGITDTQYFGPGTRLTVL.

In this sample, this clonotype turned up a few times. This rearrangement joins TRBV12-3 or TRBV12-4 to TRBJ2-2, with 11 bases identical to TRBD2. This CDR3 contains 14 residues. The trim removed 7 bases at V and 6 bases at J, leaving 4 bases unmatched. The CDR3 protein is CASKLAGAAGELFF. The CDR3, as DNA: TGTGCCAGCAAACTAGCGGGAGCGGCCGGGGAGCTGTTTTTT.

This clonotype appeared a few times. V gene TRBV24-1 combines with J gene TRBJ2-2; 8 positions agree with TRBD2. The germline V gene has CDR1 KGHDR and CDR2 SFDVKD. V was clipped by 3 bases and J by 0 bases; unmatched bases: 11. The CDR3 runs 19 residues. The CDR3, as DNA: TGTGCCACCAGTGATCGCCTTTGGGCGGGAGGATCGAACACCGGGGAGCTGTTTTTT. Amino acid sequence: CATSDRLWAGGSNTGELFF.

The rearrangement joins TRBV6-1 to TRBJ2-7; 13 bases match TRBD2. The CDR3 totals 18 residues. The germline V gene has CDR1 MNHNS and CDR2 SASEGT. J gave up 0 bases and V 6 bases, and 11 bases lay outside the gene matches. CDR3 sequence: CASRGPGLAGPSSYEQYF. CDR3 nucleotide sequence: TGTGCCAGCAGAGGACCGGGACTAGCGGGACCGAGCTCCTACGAGCAGTACTTC.

The rearrangement links TRBV9 to TRBJ2-7; 9 bases are a match to TRBD2. The CDR3 sequence is 15 residues long. Germline V CDR1 and CDR2: SGDLS, YYNGEE. J was trimmed by 5 bases and V by 3 bases; bases with no gene match: 9. This CDR3 reads CASSAHGTSLNEQYF. CDR3 in DNA: TGTGCCAGCAGCGCCCACGGGACTAGCTTAAACGAGCAGTACTTC.

The V gene is TRBV20-1, the J gene TRBJ2-1; 8 nucleotides line up with TRBD2. CDR1 DFQATT and CDR2 SNEGSKA come from the germline V gene (reference sequence). The CDR3 loop spans 19 amino acids. The J segment lost 1 base and the V segment lost 0 bases, leaving 14 bases of the junction unmatched. The CDR3 region is CSARDERRSGSSSYNEQFF. Here the CDR3 DNA reads TGCAGTGCTAGAGATGAGAGGCGAAGCGGGAGTTCATCCTACAATGAGCAGTTCTTC.

This clonotype was found a few times. This rearrangement joins TRBV11-2 to TRBJ1-2; D call uncertain. V dropped 5 bases and J dropped 6 bases, with 19 bases sitting between them. The CDR3 is made up of 15 amino acids. Germline-derived CDR1 and CDR2 are SGHAT and FQNNGV. The CDR3, as DNA: TGTGCCAGCAGCCAAGTAGACGGCAGGTCTGATGGCTACACCTTC. It yields the protein CASSQVDGRSDGYTF. Drawing the rest from reference TRBV11-2 and TRBJ1-2, the complete variable domain is EAGVAQSPRYKIIEKRQSVAFWCNPISGHATLYWYQQILGQGPKLLIQFQNNGVVDDSQLPKDRFSAERLKGVDSTLKIQPAKLEDSAVYLCASSQVDGRSDGYTFGSGTRLTVV.

There are a few counts of this clonotype. The V gene is TRBV20-1, the J gene TRBJ2-1; possible D gene TRBD1, 6 bases. The CDR3 totals 11 residues. The germline gives CDR1 DFQATT, CDR2 SNEGSKA (reference sequence). V lost 3 bases, J lost 9 bases, and 9 bases lay in between. The CDR3 is CSASAGAEQFF. In DNA, the CDR3 is TGCAGTGCTAGTGCAGGGGCTGAGCAGTTCTTC.

The sample holds one count of this clonotype. This rearrangement joins TRBV9 to TRBJ2-7, with no clear D. Germline V lookup: CDR1 SGDLS, CDR2 YYNGEE. Trimming took off 3 bases at V and 2 bases at J, with 12 bases between the two ends. The CDR3 extends over 14 amino acids. CDR3 region: CASSADPSPYEQYF. In nucleotides, the CDR3 is TGTGCCAGCAGCGCCGACCCATCCCCCTACGAGCAGTACTTC.

This clonotype was counted many times. The V gene is TRBV7-8, the J gene TRBJ2-7; D uncertain. With 3 bases removed from V and 2 bases from J, the gap between germline ends came to 8 bases. CDR1 is SGHVS, CDR2 FQNEAQ, per germline. The length of the CDR3 is 13 residues. The CDR3 nucleotides read TGTGCCAGCAGCTTCGGACGAACCTACGAGCAGTACTTC. Amino acids: CASSFGRTYEQYF.

The CDR3 protein is CASSPIDRTNSPLHF. The CDR3 region has the DNA TGTGCCAGCAGCCCCATAGACAGAACCAATTCACCCCTCCACTTT. The chain links TRBV7-6 to TRBJ1-6, with D perhaps TRBD1 (5 bases). Trimming left V 5 bases short and J 7 bases short, with 15 bases between. CDR1 SGHVS and CDR2 FNYEAQ come from the germline V gene. This CDR3 has 15 amino acids. The variable domain in full, with the rest retrieved from reference TRBV7-6 and TRBJ1-6, is GAGVSQSPRYKVTKRGQDVALRCDPISGHVSLYWYRQALGQGPEFLTYFNYEAQQDKSGLPNDRFSAERPEGSISTLTIQRTEQRDSAMYRCASSPIDRTNSPLHFGNGTRLTVT.

This clonotype was detected ten times or more. This rearrangement joins TRBV7-9 to TRBJ2-5; tentatively, D is TRBD2 (5 bases). Trimming removed 5 bases at V and 7 bases at J, with 17 bases between. Germline CDR1 and CDR2: SEHNR and FQNEAQ (reference sequence). The CDR3 is 14 residues long. Here the CDR3 reads CASSASDGVGTQYF. The CDR3, as DNA: TGTGCCAGCAGCGCCTCCGACGGGGTAGGGACCCAGTACTTC.

The table lists this clonotype with many counts. The genes are TRBV2 and TRBJ2-7; perhaps TRBD1 as D (6 bases). The length of the CDR3 is 14 residues. Germline CDR1 SNHLY, CDR2 FYNNEI. V lost 2 bases and J 3 bases, leaving 11 bases between the germline ends. CDR3 bases: TGTGCCAGCAGTGAACAGGGGATCGGCTACGAGCAGTACTTC. Protein product: CASSEQGIGYEQYF. Supplemented by reference TRBV2 and TRBJ2-7, the full variable domain reads EPEVTQTPSHQVTQMGQEVILRCVPISNHLYFYWYRQILGQKVEFLVSFYNNEISEKSEIFDDQFSVERPDGSNFTLKIRSTKLEDSAMYFCASSEQGIGYEQYFGPGTRLTVT.

The chain links TRBV5-1 to TRBJ1-2, with D perhaps matching TRBD1 (6 bases). V was shortened by 4 bases and J by 3 bases, with 22 bases between the two germline ends. CDR3 size: 17 residues. Germline CDR1 SGHRS, CDR2 YFSETQ. The CDR3 bases are TGCGCCAGCAGCCCCCAGTCTTCAGTACAGGGCCACTATGGCTACACCTTC. It is translated as CASSPQSSVQGHYGYTF.

In its sample, this clonotype was seen a few times. V is TRBV12-3 or TRBV12-4 and J is TRBJ2-5; 7 bases agree with TRBD2. CDR3 length: 15 amino acids. Losses at the gene ends were 4 bases for V and 5 bases for J; bases not matched to a gene: 10. The CDR3 reads CASSWSGAPSETQYF. The DNA of the CDR3 is TGTGCCAGCAGTTGGAGCGGGGCACCAAGTGAGACCCAGTACTTC.

The chain couples TRBV20-1 to TRBJ1-1; D not resolved. V was trimmed by 0 bases and J by 4 bases, leaving 3 bases between them. This CDR3 comprises 11 residues. Germline CDR1 DFQATT, CDR2 SNEGSKA (reference sequence). The CDR3 sequence is CSARDPTEAFF. CDR3 nucleotide sequence: TGCAGTGCTAGAGATCCCACTGAAGCTTTCTTT.

This clonotype was seen a handful of times. V usage is TRBV4-1 and J usage is TRBJ2-7; 7 bases match TRBD2. CDR1 and CDR2 (germline): MGHRA, YSYEKL. The length of the CDR3 is 14 residues. V lost 2 bases, J lost 3 bases, and 4 bases stayed unmatched. This CDR3 reads CASSQRLALYEQYF. The CDR3 DNA is TGCGCCAGCAGCCAAAGACTAGCCCTCTACGAGCAGTACTTC.